These T cell receptor beta chains were read from a single sample in a study of T cell changes during pregnancy in multiple sclerosis. The repertoire was sequenced with immunoSEQ multiplex PCR; TCRdb's copy has only in-frame clones and lacks some. The repertoire holds about 69,000 clones, with 92% as singletons. Sample: peripheral blood, taken in the third trimester of pregnancy. The receptors here all came from a female donor in good health, enrolled as a control in a pregnancy study. The CDR3 runs from the conserved cysteine through the conserved F or W. D genes are given only for firm matches. Some rows have no size entry. The others give once, few or many, or a class for an expanded clone.

D gene: -
clone size: -
J gene: TRBJ2-5
V gene: TRBV2
CDR3 DNA: TGTGCCAGCAGTAAGGACAGATCCCAAGAGACCCAGTACTTC
CDR3 protein: CASSKDRSQETQYF

D gene: TRBD1
clone size: -
J gene: TRBJ1-5
V gene: TRBV27
CDR3 DNA: TGTGCCAGCAGGCCCGGACAGGGGCTGGGAGATCAGCCCCAGCATTTT
CDR3 protein: CASRPGQGLGDQPQHF

D gene: -
clone size: -
J gene: TRBJ2-2
V gene: TRBV10-2
CDR3 DNA: TGCGCCAGCAGTGAGGTAGAAGGGACACCACACACCGGGGAGCTGTTTTTT
CDR3 protein: CASSEVEGTPHTGELFF

D gene: -
clone size: once
J gene: TRBJ2-3
V gene: TRBV18
CDR3 DNA: TGTGCCAGCTCACCTACACTAGCTTCCTACACAGATACGCAGTATTTT
CDR3 protein: CASSPTLASYTDTQYF

D gene: TRBD1
clone size: -
J gene: TRBJ2-2
V gene: TRBV4-3
CDR3 DNA: TGCGCCAGCAGCCAACGCCCAACAGGGGACACCGGGGAGCTGTTTTTT
CDR3 protein: CASSQRPTGDTGELFF

D gene: -
clone size: once
J gene: TRBJ1-2
V gene: TRBV14
CDR3 DNA: TGTGCCAGCAGTGCAGGGGCAGCCTATGGCTACACCTTC
CDR3 protein: CASSAGAAYGYTF

D gene: -
clone size: -
J gene: TRBJ1-5
V gene: TRBV2
CDR3 DNA: TGTGCCAGCAACGAGCAGGGTGTTCAGCCCCAGCATTTT
CDR3 protein: CASNEQGVQPQHF

D gene: TRBD1
clone size: -
J gene: TRBJ2-3
V gene: TRBV4-1
CDR3 DNA: TGCGCCAGCAGCAAGGGGACAGGGGGCACAGATACGCAGTATTTT
CDR3 protein: CASSKGTGGTDTQYF

D gene: TRBD1
clone size: -
J gene: TRBJ2-5
V gene: TRBV11-2
CDR3 DNA: TGTGCCAGCAGCCCGGGACAGGGAGAGACCCAGTACTTC
CDR3 protein: CASSPGQGETQYF

D gene: -
clone size: few
J gene: TRBJ1-2
V gene: TRBV7-9
CDR3 DNA: TGTGCCAGCAGCTTAGAGCAGGCTCCCTATGGCTACACCTTC
CDR3 protein: CASSLEQAPYGYTF

D gene: TRBD1
clone size: -
J gene: TRBJ1-2
V gene: TRBV5-1
CDR3 DNA: TGCGCCAGCAGCTTCGGACAGGGGCCTGGCTACACCTTC
CDR3 protein: CASSFGQGPGYTF

D gene: TRBD2
clone size: few
J gene: TRBJ2-1
V gene: TRBV4-3
CDR3 DNA: TGCGCCAGCAGCCAAACAGGACTAGCGGGCGGGGGGGATGAGCAGTTCTTC
CDR3 protein: CASSQTGLAGGGDEQFF

D gene: -
clone size: -
J gene: TRBJ2-3
V gene: TRBV21-1
CDR3 DNA: TGTGCCAGCAGCTCCTTCCTGGGGGCAACAGGTACCACAGATACGCAGTATTTT
CDR3 protein: CASSSFLGATGTTDTQYF

D gene: -
clone size: -
J gene: TRBJ1-5
V gene: TRBV27
CDR3 DNA: TGTGCCAGCAGTTTAATCGGGACAAATCAGCCCCAGCATTTT
CDR3 protein: CASSLIGTNQPQHF

D gene: TRBD1
clone size: -
J gene: TRBJ1-5
V gene: TRBV2
CDR3 DNA: TGTGCCAGCAGTCACCAGGGGGCGTCGGGTATAAGCAATCAGCCCCAGCATTTT
CDR3 protein: CASSHQGASGISNQPQHF

D gene: TRBD2
clone size: -
J gene: TRBJ2-7
V gene: TRBV11-2
CDR3 DNA: TGTGCCAGCAGCCTAGCGGGAGTTTCTCCCGAGCAGTACTTC
CDR3 protein: CASSLAGVSPEQYF

D gene: -
clone size: -
J gene: TRBJ1-4
V gene: TRBV5-4
CDR3 DNA: TGTGCCAGCAGCTTGGTGGGAGGGCAGCACCCAACTAATGAAAAACTGTTTTTT
CDR3 protein: CASSLVGGQHPTNEKLFF

D gene: -
clone size: -
J gene: TRBJ1-6
V gene: TRBV9
CDR3 DNA: TGTGCCAGCAGCAGCGGACAGTCGGGTTCACCCCTCCACTTT
CDR3 protein: CASSSGQSGSPLHF

D gene: -
clone size: -
J gene: TRBJ2-4
V gene: TRBV7-8
CDR3 DNA: TGTGCCAGCAGCTCAGGTCCTCAGGGTAATCAGTACTTC
CDR3 protein: CASSSGPQGNQYF

D gene: -
clone size: -
J gene: TRBJ1-2
V gene: TRBV2
CDR3 DNA: TGTGCCAGCAGAAGCGGACAGACGATCTATGGCTACACCTTC
CDR3 protein: CASRSGQTIYGYTF

D gene: -
clone size: -
J gene: TRBJ1-1
V gene: TRBV6-1
CDR3 DNA: TGTGCCAGCAGTCCACAGCCGAACACTGAAGCTTTCTTT
CDR3 protein: CASSPQPNTEAFF

D gene: -
clone size: -
J gene: TRBJ1-2
V gene: TRBV10-2
CDR3 DNA: TGCGCCAGCAGGAGGGAGGGATACCCCTATGGCTACACCTTC
CDR3 protein: CASRREGYPYGYTF

D gene: -
clone size: -
J gene: TRBJ2-5
V gene: TRBV12-5
CDR3 DNA: TGTGCTAGTGGCCGCGGGACCAGCGAAGAGACCCAGTACTTC
CDR3 protein: CASGRGTSEETQYF

D gene: -
clone size: -
J gene: TRBJ2-1
V gene: TRBV7-2
CDR3 DNA: TGTGCCAGCAGCTCGACAGTGAACAATGAGCAGTTCTTC
CDR3 protein: CASSSTVNNEQFF

D gene: TRBD1
clone size: once
J gene: TRBJ2-5
V gene: TRBV28
CDR3 DNA: TGTGCCAGCAGAAGACAGGGGGCAAAAGAGACCCAGTACTTC
CDR3 protein: CASRRQGAKETQYF

D gene: TRBD2
clone size: -
J gene: TRBJ2-1
V gene: TRBV11-2
CDR3 DNA: TGTGCCAGCAGCTTAATCGGGACTATCGGGAGTTTATACAATGAGCAGTTCTTC
CDR3 protein: CASSLIGTIGSLYNEQFF